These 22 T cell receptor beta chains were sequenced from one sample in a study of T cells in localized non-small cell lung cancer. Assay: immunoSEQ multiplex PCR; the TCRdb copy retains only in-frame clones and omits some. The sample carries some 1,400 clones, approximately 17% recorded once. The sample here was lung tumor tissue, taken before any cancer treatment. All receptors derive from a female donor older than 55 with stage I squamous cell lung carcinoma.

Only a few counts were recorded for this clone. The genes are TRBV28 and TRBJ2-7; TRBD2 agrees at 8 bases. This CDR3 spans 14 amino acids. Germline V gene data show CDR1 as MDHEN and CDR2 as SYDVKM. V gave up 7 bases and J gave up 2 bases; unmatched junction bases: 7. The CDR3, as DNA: TGTGCCAGCACCTTGAGCGGGAGTCCCTACGAGCAGTACTTC. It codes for CASTLSGSPYEQYF.

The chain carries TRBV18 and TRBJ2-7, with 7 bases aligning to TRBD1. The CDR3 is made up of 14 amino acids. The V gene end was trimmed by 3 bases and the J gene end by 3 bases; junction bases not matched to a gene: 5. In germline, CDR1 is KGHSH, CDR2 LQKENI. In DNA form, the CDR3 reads TGTGCCAGCTCACCGAGACAGGGCGTCTACGAGCAGTACTTC. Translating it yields CASSPRQGVYEQYF.

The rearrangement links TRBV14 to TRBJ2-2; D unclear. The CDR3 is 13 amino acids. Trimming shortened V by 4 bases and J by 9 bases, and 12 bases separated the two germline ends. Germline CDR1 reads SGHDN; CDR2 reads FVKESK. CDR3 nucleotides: TGTGCCAGCAGCCTTCAAGGGTTTCGGGAGCTGTTTTTT. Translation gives CASSLQGFRELFF.

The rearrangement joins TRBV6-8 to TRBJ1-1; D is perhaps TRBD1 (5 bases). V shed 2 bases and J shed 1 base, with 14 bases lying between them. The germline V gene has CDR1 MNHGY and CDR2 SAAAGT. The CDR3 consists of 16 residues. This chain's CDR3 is CASSYTQGSANTEAFF. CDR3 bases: TGTGCCAGCAGTTACACCCAGGGATCGGCGAACACTGAAGCTTTCTTT.

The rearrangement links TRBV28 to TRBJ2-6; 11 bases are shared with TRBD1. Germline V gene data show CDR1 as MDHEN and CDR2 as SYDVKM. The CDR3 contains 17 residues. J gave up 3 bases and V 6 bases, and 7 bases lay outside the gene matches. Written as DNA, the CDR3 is TGTGCCAGCAGCCGCCGGACAGGGGGCCTTGGGGCCAACGTCCTGACTTTC. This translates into CASSRRTGGLGANVLTF.

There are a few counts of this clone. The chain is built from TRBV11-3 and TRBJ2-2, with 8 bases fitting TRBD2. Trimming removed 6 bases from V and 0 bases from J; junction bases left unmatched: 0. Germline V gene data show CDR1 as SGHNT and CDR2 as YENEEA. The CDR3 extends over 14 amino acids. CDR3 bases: TGTGCCAGCAGTAGCGGGACGAACACCGGGGAGCTGTTTTTT. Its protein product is CASSSGTNTGELFF.

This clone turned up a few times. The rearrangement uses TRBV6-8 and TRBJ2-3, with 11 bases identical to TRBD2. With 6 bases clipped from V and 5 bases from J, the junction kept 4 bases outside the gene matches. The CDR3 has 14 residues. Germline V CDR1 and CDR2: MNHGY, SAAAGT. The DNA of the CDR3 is TGTGCCAGCAGGCGTACTAGCGGGAGAGATACGCAGTATTTT. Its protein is CASRRTSGRDTQYF.

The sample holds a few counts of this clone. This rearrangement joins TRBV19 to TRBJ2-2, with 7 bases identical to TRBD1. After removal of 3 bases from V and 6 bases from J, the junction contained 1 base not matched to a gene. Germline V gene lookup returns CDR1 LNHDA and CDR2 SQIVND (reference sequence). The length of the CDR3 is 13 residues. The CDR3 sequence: CASSIDRAGELFF. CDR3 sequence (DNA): TGTGCCAGTAGTATTGACAGGGCCGGGGAGCTGTTTTTT.

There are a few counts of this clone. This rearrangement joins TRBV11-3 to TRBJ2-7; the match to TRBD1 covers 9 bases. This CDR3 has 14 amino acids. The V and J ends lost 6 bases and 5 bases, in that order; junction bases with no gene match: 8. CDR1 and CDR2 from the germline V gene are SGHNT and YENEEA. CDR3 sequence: CASSSGQGSHEQYF. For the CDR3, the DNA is TGTGCCAGCAGTTCGGGACAGGGTTCCCACGAGCAGTACTTC.

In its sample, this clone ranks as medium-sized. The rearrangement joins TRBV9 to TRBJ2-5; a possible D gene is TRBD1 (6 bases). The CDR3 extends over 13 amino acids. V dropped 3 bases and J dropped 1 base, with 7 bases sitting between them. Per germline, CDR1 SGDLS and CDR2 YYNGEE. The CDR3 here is CASSGQAQETQYF. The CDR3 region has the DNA TGTGCCAGCAGCGGACAGGCCCAAGAGACCCAGTACTTC.

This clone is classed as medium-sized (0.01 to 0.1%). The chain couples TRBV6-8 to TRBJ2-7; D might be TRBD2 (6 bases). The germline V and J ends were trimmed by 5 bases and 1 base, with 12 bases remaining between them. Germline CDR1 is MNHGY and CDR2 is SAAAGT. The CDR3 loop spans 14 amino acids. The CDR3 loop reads CASSITSPSYEQYF. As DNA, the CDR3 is TGTGCCAGCAGTATTACTAGCCCATCCTACGAGCAGTACTTC.

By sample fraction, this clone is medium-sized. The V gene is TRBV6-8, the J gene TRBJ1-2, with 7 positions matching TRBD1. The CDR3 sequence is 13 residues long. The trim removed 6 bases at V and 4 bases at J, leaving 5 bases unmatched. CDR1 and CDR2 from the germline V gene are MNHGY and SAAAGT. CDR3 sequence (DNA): TGTGCCAGCAGCCTTGGACAGGCCTATGGCTACACCTTC. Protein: CASSLGQAYGYTF.

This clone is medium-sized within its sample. CDR3 DNA sequence: TGTGCCAGCAGCTTAGGCGGAGCAAATCAGCCCCAGCATTTT. Its protein product is CASSLGGANQPQHF. The V and J genes are TRBV11-3 and TRBJ1-5; D remains ambiguous. The CDR3 covers 14 residues. Germline values: CDR1 SGHNT, CDR2 YENEEA. Trimming left V 1 base short and J 4 bases short, with 8 bases between.

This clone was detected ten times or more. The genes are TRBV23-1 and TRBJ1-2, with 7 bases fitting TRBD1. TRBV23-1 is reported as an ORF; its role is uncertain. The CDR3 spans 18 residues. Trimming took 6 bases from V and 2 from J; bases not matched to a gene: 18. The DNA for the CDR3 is TGCGCCAGCAGCCAAGTACAAACGCCCGGGACAGCCAACTATGGCTACACCTTC. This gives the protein CASSQVQTPGTANYGYTF.

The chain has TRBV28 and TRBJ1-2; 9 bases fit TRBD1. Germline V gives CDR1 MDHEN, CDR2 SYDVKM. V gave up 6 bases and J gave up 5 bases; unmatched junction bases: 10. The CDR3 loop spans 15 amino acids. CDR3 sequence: CASSSGQGWGYGYTF. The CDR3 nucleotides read TGTGCCAGCAGCTCGGGACAGGGATGGGGATATGGCTACACCTTC.

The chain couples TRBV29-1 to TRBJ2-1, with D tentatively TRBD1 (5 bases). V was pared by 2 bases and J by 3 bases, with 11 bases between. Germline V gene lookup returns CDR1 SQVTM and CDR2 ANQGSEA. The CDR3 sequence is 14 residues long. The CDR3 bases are TGCAGCGTTGAAAAAGGGGTGGGCTACAATGAGCAGTTCTTC. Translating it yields CSVEKGVGYNEQFF.

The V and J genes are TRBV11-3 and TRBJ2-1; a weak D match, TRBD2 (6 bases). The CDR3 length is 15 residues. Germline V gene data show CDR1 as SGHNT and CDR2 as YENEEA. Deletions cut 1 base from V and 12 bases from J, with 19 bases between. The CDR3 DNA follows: TGTGCCAGCAGCTTAGGACTAGGTTCCCTTGCGCGGCAGTTCTTC. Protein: CASSLGLGSLARQFF.

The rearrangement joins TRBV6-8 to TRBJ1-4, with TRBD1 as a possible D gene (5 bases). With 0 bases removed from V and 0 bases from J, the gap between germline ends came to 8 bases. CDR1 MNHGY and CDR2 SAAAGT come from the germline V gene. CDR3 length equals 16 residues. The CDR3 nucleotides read TGTGCCAGCAGTTACTCGGGGGTGTCAACTAATGAAAAACTGTTTTTT. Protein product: CASSYSGVSTNEKLFF.

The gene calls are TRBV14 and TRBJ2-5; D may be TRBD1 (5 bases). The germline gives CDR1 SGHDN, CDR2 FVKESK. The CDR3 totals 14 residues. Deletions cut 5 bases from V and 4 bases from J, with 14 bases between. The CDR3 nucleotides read TGTGCCAGCAGCGTCCTCGGGCAGGGAGAGACCCAGTACTTC. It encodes CASSVLGQGETQYF. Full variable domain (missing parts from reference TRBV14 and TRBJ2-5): EAGVTQFPSHSVIEKGQTVTLRCDPISGHDNLYWYRRVMGKEIKFLLHFVKESKQDESGMPNNRFLAERTGGTYSTLKVQPAELEDSGVYFCASSVLGQGETQYFGPGTRLLVL.

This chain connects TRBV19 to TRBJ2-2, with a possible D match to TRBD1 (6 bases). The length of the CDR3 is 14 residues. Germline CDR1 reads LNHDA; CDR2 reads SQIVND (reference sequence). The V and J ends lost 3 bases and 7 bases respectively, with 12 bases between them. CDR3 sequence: CASSISQGIGELFF. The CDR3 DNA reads TGTGCCAGTAGTATCTCTCAGGGGATCGGGGAGCTGTTTTTT.

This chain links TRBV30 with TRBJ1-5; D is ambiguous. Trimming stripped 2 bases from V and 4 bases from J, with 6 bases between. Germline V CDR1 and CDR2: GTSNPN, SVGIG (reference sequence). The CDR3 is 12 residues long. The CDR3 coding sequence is TGTGCCTGGAGTAGGGATAATCAGCCCCAGCATTTT. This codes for CAWSRDNQPQHF. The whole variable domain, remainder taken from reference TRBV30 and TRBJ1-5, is SQTIHQWPATLVQPVGSPLSLECTVEGTSNPNLYWYRQAAGRGLQLLFYSVGIGQISSEVPQNLSASRPQDRQFILSSKKLLLSDSGFYLCAWSRDNQPQHFGDGTRLSIL.

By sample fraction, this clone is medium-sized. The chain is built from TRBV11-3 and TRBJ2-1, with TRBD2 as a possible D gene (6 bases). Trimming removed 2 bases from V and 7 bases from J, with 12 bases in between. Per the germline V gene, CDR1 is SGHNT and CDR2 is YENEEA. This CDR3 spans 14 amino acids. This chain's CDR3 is CASSLTSGRNEQFF. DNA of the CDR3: TGTGCCAGCAGCTTAACGAGCGGGCGGAATGAGCAGTTCTTC.